This T cell receptor (beta chain) comes out of a study of T-cell memory formation after mild COVID-19. Turning to the study itself: In these data, TCR clusters were largely donor specific.

There are a few counts of this clonotype. From the 5' RACE reads, TCRdb called clonotypes with MiXCR, one entry per CDR3 protein. The sample lists under 400,000 distinct CDR3 sequences, 21% occurring once. V shed 3 bases, J shed 2 bases, and the junction held 5 bases outside the gene matches. CDR3 length equals 14 residues. CDR1 and CDR2 (germline): DFQATT, SNEGSKA (reference sequence). The TCR sequence derives from an adult woman who had mild COVID-19 (a few samples of this study predate the infection). Cell type and time point are not known. This chain uses TRBV20-1 with TRBJ2-7; TRBD1 matches at 9 bases. What was sequenced was PBMCs or a T cell subset sorted from them (not recorded which). The CDR3 coding sequence is TGCAGTGCTAGGGACCGGACAGGGGCCTACGAGCAGTACTTC. Encoded protein: CSARDRTGAYEQYF.